This T cell receptor (beta chain) originates from a study of shared clonotypes between healthy human individuals. Study-level background: CD8 memory received one plate per donor, CD8 naive two, CD4 memory three and CD4 naive three.

Donors were Caucasian adults residing in Nashville, Tennessee, USA. In the authors' workflow: ImmunoSEQ sequences covered only the junction and lacked quality scores; filtering therefore differed. Generated by immunoSEQ multiplex PCR, the TCRdb table keeps only in-frame clones and is missing some. The V and J calls and clone size come from that table; D and trimming were worked out from the DNA. The table lists 2,500,000 or so clones, around 92% of them singletons, with 0.37% in the top ten. Worth noting for this clone: Other DNA sequences from this sample encode an identical CDR3 as well.

Per the germline V gene, CDR1 is SGHTA and CDR2 is FQGTGA. V was cut by 3 bases and J by 8 bases, with 11 bases left in between. This CDR3 contains 13 residues. The TCR was taken from a man aged 18-30 years in good health. Some clones in this sample may be carry-over from other donors' samples. This sequence joins TRBV7-3 and TRBJ2-1; D is unresolved. The sample consisted of naive CD4+ T cells from PBMCs. Subset given: CD45RA+ positively selected. CDR3 DNA: TGTGCCAGCAGCTTGAGATTTGGAGATGAGCAGTTCTTC. This sequence encodes CASSLRFGDEQFF.